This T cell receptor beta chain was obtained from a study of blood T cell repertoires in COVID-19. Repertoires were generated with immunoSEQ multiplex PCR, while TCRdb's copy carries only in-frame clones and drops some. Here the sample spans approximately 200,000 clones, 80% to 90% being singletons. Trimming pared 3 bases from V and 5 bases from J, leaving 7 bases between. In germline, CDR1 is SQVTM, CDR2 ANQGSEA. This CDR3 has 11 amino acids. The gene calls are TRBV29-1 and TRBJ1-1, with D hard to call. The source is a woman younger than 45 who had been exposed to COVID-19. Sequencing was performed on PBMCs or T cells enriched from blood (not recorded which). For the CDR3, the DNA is TGCAGCGTTGATCGGGAAACTGAAGCTTTCTTT. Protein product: CSVDRETEAFF.